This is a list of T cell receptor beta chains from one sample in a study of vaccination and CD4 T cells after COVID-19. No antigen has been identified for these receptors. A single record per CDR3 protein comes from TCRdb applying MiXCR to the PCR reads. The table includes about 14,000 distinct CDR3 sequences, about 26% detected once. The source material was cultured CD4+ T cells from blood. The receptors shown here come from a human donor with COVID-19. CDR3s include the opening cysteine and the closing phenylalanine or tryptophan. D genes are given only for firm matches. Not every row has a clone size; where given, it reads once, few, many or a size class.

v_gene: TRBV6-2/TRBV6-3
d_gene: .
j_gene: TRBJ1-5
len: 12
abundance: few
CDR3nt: TGTGCCAGCACCACGGTCAATCAGCCCCAGCATTTT
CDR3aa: CASTTVNQPQHF

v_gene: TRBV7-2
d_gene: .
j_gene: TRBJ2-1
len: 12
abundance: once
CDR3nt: TGTGCCAGCAGCTCCCCAGGGAATGAGCAGTTCTTC
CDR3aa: CASSSPGNEQFF

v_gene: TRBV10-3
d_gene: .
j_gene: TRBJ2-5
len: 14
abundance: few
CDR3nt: TGTGCCATCTCCGCGGAGGGGGGCGCGAAGACCCAGTACTTC
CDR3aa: CAISAEGGAKTQYF

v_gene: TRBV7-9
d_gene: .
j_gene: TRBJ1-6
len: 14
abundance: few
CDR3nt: TGTGCCAGCAGCTCAACACTCCCTGATTCACTGCTCCACTTT
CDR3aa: CASSSTLPDSLLHF

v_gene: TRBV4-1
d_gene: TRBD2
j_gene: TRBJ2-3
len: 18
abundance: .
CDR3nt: TGCGCCAGCAGCCAAGATCTAGCCGGCGGGGGGGATACAGATACGCAGTATTTT
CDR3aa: CASSQDLAGGGDTDTQYF

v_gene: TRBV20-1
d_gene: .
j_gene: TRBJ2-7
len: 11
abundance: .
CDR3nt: TGCAGTGCCCCTCTAGGGATCGAGCAGTACTTC
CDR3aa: CSAPLGIEQYF

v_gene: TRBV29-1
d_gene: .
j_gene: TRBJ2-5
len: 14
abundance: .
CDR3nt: TGCAGCGTTGAAAAAGGAAACGGGGGAGAGACCCAGTACTTC
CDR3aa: CSVEKGNGGETQYF

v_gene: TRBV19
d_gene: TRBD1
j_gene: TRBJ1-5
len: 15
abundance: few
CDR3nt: TGTGCCAGCGCCGGATTGACAGGGGGCTCTCAGCCCCAGCATTTT
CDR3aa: CASAGLTGGSQPQHF

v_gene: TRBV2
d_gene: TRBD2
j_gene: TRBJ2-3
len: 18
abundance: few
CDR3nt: TGTGCCAGCAGTGAAAGTGAGGGACTAGCGGGCCTCACAGATACGCAGTATTTT
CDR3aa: CASSESEGLAGLTDTQYF

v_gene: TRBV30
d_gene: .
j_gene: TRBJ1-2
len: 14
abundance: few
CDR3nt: TGTGCCTGGAGTTCTGGCAATGCTAACTATGGCTACACCTTC
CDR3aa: CAWSSGNANYGYTF

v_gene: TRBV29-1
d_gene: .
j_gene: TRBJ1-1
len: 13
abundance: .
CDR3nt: TGCAGCGCGCGGACAAACCAGAGGACTGAAGCTTTCTTT
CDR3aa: CSARTNQRTEAFF

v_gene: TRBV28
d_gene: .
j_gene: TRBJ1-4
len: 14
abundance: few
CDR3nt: TGTGCCAGCAGGACCGGGACAACTAATGAAAAACTGTTTTTT
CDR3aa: CASRTGTTNEKLFF

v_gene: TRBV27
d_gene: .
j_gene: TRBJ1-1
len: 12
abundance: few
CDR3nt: TGTGCCAGCAGTTTCAGGGAGGGACGGGCTTTCTTT
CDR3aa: CASSFREGRAFF

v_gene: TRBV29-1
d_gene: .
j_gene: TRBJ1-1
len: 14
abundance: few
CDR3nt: TGCAGCGTTGGCGGAGGGGGGGGGAACACTGAAGCTTTCTTT
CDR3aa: CSVGGGGGNTEAFF

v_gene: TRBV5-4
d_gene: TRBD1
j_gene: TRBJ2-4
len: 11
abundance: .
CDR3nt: TGTGCCAGCAAACTTACCGACAGGGCGAACTTC
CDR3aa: CASKLTDRANF

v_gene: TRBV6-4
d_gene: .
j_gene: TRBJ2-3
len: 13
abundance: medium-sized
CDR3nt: TGTGCCAGCAGTGACTCGGTCCCTGGGACGCAGTATTTT
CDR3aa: CASSDSVPGTQYF

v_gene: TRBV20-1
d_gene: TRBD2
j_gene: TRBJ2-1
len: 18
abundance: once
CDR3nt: TGCAGTGCTAGTGGGGGACTAGCGGGTTTCGCCTCCTACAATGAGCAGTTCTTC
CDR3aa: CSASGGLAGFASYNEQFF

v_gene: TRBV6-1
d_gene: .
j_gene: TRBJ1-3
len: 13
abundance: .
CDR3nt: TGTGCCAGCAGGCGGGGGGAAGGAAACACCATATATTTT
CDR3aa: CASRRGEGNTIYF

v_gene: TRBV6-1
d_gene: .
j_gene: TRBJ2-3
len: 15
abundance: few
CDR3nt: TGTGCCAGCAGTGAAACAACCGTCAACACAGATACGCAGTATTTT
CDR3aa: CASSETTVNTDTQYF

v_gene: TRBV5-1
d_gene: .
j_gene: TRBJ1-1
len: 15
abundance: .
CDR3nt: TGCGCCAGCAGCCTAGCCGGGGGGCGAGGGACTGAAGCTTTCTTT
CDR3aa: CASSLAGGRGTEAFF

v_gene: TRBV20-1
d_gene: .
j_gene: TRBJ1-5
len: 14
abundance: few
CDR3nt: TGCAGTGCTAGTCGAGGAAATAGCAATCAGCCCCAGCATTTT
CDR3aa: CSASRGNSNQPQHF

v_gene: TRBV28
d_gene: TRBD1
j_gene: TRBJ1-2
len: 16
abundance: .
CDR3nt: TGTGCCAGCAGTTTATCAGGGGGCGCTCGGGGGGATGGCTACACCTTC
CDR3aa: CASSLSGGARGDGYTF

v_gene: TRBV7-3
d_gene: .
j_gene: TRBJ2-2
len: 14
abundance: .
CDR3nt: TGTGCCAGTAGAGACGGGGGGCGAACCGGGGAGCTGTTTTTT
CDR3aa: CASRDGGRTGELFF

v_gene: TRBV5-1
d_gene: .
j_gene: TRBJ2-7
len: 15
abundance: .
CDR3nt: TGCGCCAGCAGCCGGGCAGACAGAAAAGCCTACGAGCAGTACTTC
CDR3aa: CASSRADRKAYEQYF

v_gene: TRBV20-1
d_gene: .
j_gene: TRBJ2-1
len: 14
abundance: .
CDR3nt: TGCAGTGCGCAGGGGACACCTACCTACAATGAGCAGTTCTTC
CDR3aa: CSAQGTPTYNEQFF

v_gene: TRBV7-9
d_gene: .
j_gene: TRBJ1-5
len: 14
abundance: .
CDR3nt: TGTGCCAGCAGCTCAGACAGTAACCATCAGCCCCAGCATTTT
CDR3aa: CASSSDSNHQPQHF

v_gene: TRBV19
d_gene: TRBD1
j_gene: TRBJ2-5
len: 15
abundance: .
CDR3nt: TGTGCCAGTAGTATCATGACAGGGGTGGAAGAGACCCAGTACTTC
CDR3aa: CASSIMTGVEETQYF

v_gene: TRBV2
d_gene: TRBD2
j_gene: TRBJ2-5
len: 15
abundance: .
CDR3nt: TGTGCCAGCAGGGGCTCCCGGGGGGTCTCAGAGACCCAGTACTTC
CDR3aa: CASRGSRGVSETQYF

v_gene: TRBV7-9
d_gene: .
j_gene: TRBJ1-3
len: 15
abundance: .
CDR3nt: TGTGCCAGCAGCTTTGACTGGGGGACTGGAAACACCATATATTTT
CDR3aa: CASSFDWGTGNTIYF

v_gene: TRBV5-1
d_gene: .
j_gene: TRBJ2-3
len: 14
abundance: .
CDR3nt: TGCGCCAGCAGCTTGGAAGTGGGCACAGATACGCAGTATTTT
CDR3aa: CASSLEVGTDTQYF

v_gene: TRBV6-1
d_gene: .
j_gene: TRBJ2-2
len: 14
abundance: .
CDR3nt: TGTGCCAGCAGACGCCCCGCCGGGACCGGGGAGCTGTTTTTT
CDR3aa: CASRRPAGTGELFF

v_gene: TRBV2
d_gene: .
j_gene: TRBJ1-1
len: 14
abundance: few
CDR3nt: TGTGCCAGCAGCGGAAGTACAGAATCGAGTGAAGCTTTCTTT
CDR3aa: CASSGSTESSEAFF

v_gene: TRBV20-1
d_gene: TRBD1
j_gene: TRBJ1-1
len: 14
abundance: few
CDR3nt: TGCAGTGCTAGAGGGACAGGGGTAAACACTGAAGCTTTCTTT
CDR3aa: CSARGTGVNTEAFF